Listed below are T cell receptor beta chains from one sample, sequenced in a study of T cells in Graves' hyperthyroidism and ophthalmopathy. TCRdb re-called the multiplex PCR reads through MiXCR, storing one row per CDR3 protein. This table holds around 300,000 distinct CDR3 sequences, approximately 21% found once. Input material: blood. The receptors stem from a man aged 25 to 40 with Graves' ophthalmopathy. CDR3s include the opening cysteine and the closing phenylalanine or tryptophan. D genes are given only for firm matches. Clone size is stated in some rows and not others, as once, few, many or a class when expanded.

d_call clone_size j_call v_call cdr3_aa cdr3_nt
TRBD2 NA TRBJ2-1 TRBV4-1 CASSQDRGGSGRANEQFF TGCGCCAGCAGCCAAGATCGGGGTGGGAGCGGGAGGGCCAATGAGCAGTTCTTC
NA NA TRBJ2-1 TRBV7-8 CASSLAHRLDEQFF TGTGCCAGCAGCTTAGCACACCGTTTGGATGAGCAGTTCTTC
NA many TRBJ1-2 TRBV11-3 CASSPGGGWSYGYTF TGTGCCAGCAGCCCGGGGGGGGGCTGGAGCTATGGCTACACCTTC
TRBD2 few TRBJ2-5 TRBV24-1 CATRASGQETQYF TGTGCCACCAGGGCTAGCGGGCAAGAGACCCAGTACTTC
NA few TRBJ2-7 TRBV12-3/TRBV12-4 CASRLGQSGYEQYF TGTGCCAGCAGGCTTGGACAGTCGGGGTACGAGCAGTACTTC
NA many TRBJ1-2 TRBV12-3/TRBV12-4 CASSLGFGYTF TGTGCCAGCAGTTTAGGCTTTGGCTACACCTTC
NA NA TRBJ1-2 TRBV27 CASSPGSPSIYGYTF TGTGCCAGCAGTCCCGGATCGCCTTCTATCTATGGCTACACCTTC
NA NA TRBJ1-1 TRBV13 CASSLKGPNTEAFF TGTGCCAGCAGCTTAAAGGGACCGAACACTGAAGCTTTCTTT
TRBD1 NA TRBJ2-5 TRBV12-3/TRBV12-4 CASSYTGTGRETQYF TGTGCCAGCAGCTATACCGGGACAGGGCGGGAGACCCAGTACTTC
TRBD2 few TRBJ2-1 TRBV12-3/TRBV12-4 CASSFSLAGTNINYNEQFF TGTGCCAGCAGTTTTAGTCTAGCGGGAACGAACATTAACTACAATGAGCAGTTCTTC
NA few TRBJ2-3 TRBV11-3 CASSPEWRTDTQYF TGTGCCAGCAGCCCGGAGTGGCGCACAGATACGCAGTATTTT
TRBD1 NA TRBJ2-1 TRBV4-2 CASSLRQGEYNEQFF TGTGCCAGCAGCCTAAGACAGGGGGAGTACAATGAGCAGTTCTTC
NA many TRBJ1-1 TRBV2 CASSILTTTEAFF TGTGCCAGCAGTATTTTGACAACGACTGAAGCTTTCTTT
TRBD1 NA TRBJ1-5 TRBV6-1 CASTRGTLSNQPQHF TGTGCCAGCACCAGGGGGACACTTAGCAATCAGCCCCAGCATTTT
NA NA TRBJ1-6 TRBV19 CASRQDTLNSPLHF TGTGCCAGTAGGCAGGACACCCTAAATTCACCCCTCCACTTT
NA few TRBJ2-5 TRBV29-1 CSLLGQQETQYF TGCAGCCTCCTAGGTCAGCAAGAGACCCAGTACTTC
NA few TRBJ1-2 TRBV19 CASSSSTRGIYGYTF TGTGCCAGTAGTAGTTCTACGCGGGGGATTTATGGCTACACCTTC
NA many TRBJ1-5 TRBV7-2 CASSLTRSNQPQHF TGTGCCAGCAGCTTAACGAGAAGCAATCAGCCCCAGCATTTT
NA NA TRBJ1-6 TRBV11-2 CASSPGGTNSPLHF TGTGCCAGCAGCCCGGGGGGAACTAATTCACCCCTCCACTTT
TRBD1 few TRBJ2-4 TRBV27 CASSSGTGGAKNIQYF TGTGCCAGCAGTTCCGGGACAGGGGGCGCCAAAAACATTCAGTACTTC
NA NA TRBJ2-7 TRBV5-6 CASSSPRAYEQYF TGTGCCAGCAGCTCCCCCCGGGCCTACGAGCAGTACTTC
NA NA TRBJ2-2 TRBV6-2/TRBV6-3 CASSYEGGGWTGELFF TGTGCCAGCAGTTACGAGGGAGGGGGTTGGACCGGGGAGCTGTTTTTT
NA NA TRBJ1-1 TRBV7-8 CASNRGAGAGDTEAFF TGTGCCAGCAACCGAGGGGCTGGGGCGGGGGACACTGAAGCTTTCTTT